A single sample is the source of the 15 T cell receptor beta chains below, sequenced in a study of blood T cell repertoires in COVID-19. TCRdb's copy holds only in-frame clones and misses some; the assay was immunoSEQ multiplex PCR. In the table there are about 47,000 clones, roughly four fifths of which are singletons. Sequencing was done on a sample of peripheral blood. The source is a man aged 55-75 years with acute or convalescent COVID-19.

The chain links TRBV5-1 to TRBJ1-1; D is perhaps TRBD1 (5 bases). Germline loops: CDR1 SGHRS, CDR2 YFSETQ. V was shortened by 0 bases and J by 0 bases, with 12 bases between the two germline ends. This CDR3 region has 16 residues. This CDR3 is CASSLGRQPVNTEAFF. In DNA form, the CDR3 reads TGCGCCAGCAGCTTGGGGCGACAGCCCGTGAACACTGAAGCTTTCTTT.

For the CDR3, the DNA is TGCGCCAGCAGCCAAGACACAGGGCGAATGAACACTGAAGCTTTCTTT. This sequence encodes CASSQDTGRMNTEAFF. The chain combines TRBV4-3 with TRBJ1-1; possibly TRBD1 for D (6 bases). The V gene's germline CDR1 is LGHNA and CDR2 YSLEER. The V gene lost 0 bases and the J gene lost 0 bases, with 11 bases spanning the gap. There are 16 residues in the CDR3.

The V gene is TRBV28, the J gene TRBJ2-7; 9 bases line up with TRBD1. The germline gives CDR1 MDHEN, CDR2 SYDVKM. The CDR3 loop spans 14 amino acids. After removal of 6 bases from V and 6 bases from J, the junction contained 9 bases not matched to a gene. The CDR3: CASSPPGTGFEQYF. For the CDR3, the DNA is TGTGCCAGCAGCCCCCCCGGGACAGGGTTCGAGCAGTACTTC.

The chain recombines TRBV2 with TRBJ1-1; D gene unclear. The V end lost 5 bases, the J end lost 1 base, and 8 bases lay between the germline ends. Germline CDR1 and CDR2: SNHLY and FYNNEI. The CDR3 consists of 13 residues. The CDR3 nucleotides read TGTGCCAGCAGTAGCCAGGAGAACACTGAAGCTTTCTTT. It codes for CASSSQENTEAFF.

The chain links TRBV19 to TRBJ1-5; TRBD1 agrees at 8 bases. CDR3 size: 13 residues. J lost 5 bases, V lost 7 bases, and 4 bases had no gene match. Germline CDR1 LNHDA, CDR2 SQIVND (reference sequence). The DNA of the CDR3 is TGTGCCAGTAACAGGGGGTTGGATCAGCCCCAGCATTTT. Translated: CASNRGLDQPQHF.

The genes are TRBV3-1 (or the pseudogene TRBV3-2) and TRBJ1-1; D gene uncertain. The ends were cut back, 1 base at V and 0 bases at J, with 21 bases in the middle. Germline V lookup: CDR1 LGHDT, CDR2 YNNKEL (reference sequence). The CDR3 sequence is 19 residues long. The CDR3: CASSQVVFGTVTMNTEAFF. The CDR3 DNA reads as TGTGCCAGCAGCCAAGTTGTTTTCGGCACAGTTACAATGAACACTGAAGCTTTCTTT.

This rearrangement joins TRBV19 to TRBJ2-1; 12 bases match TRBD2. The CDR3 spans 16 residues. V lost 5 bases to trimming and J lost 7 bases; unmatched junction nucleotides: 9. Germline lookup yields CDR1 LNHDA and CDR2 SQIVND (reference sequence). CDR3 in amino acids: CASSSPSGGARNEQFF. As DNA, the CDR3 is TGTGCCAGTAGTTCCCCTAGCGGGGGGGCCAGAAATGAGCAGTTCTTC.

The CDR3 coding sequence is TGTGCCTGGAGTGTTACAGGGGGCGCCCTGGGTATCGCCGAAGCTTTCTTT. Translation: CAWSVTGGALGIAEAFF. This chain links TRBV30 with TRBJ1-1; TRBD1 aligns across 9 bases. Trimming removed 0 bases from V and 8 bases from J; junction bases left unmatched: 16. The germline V gene encodes CDR1 GTSNPN and CDR2 SVGIG (reference sequence). There are 17 residues in the CDR3.

This clone counts as medium-sized (0.01 to 0.1%). The chain uses TRBV4-3 and TRBJ1-5; TRBD1 aligns across 7 bases. Germline V gene data show CDR1 as LGHNA and CDR2 as YSLEER. This CDR3 has 15 residues. Trimming cost V 0 bases and J 6 bases; bases outside gene matches: 5. The CDR3 protein is CASSQDVGGGQPQHF. In DNA, the CDR3 is TGCGCCAGCAGCCAAGATGTAGGGGGCGGTCAGCCCCAGCATTTT.

The V gene is TRBV19, the J gene TRBJ1-3, with 9 bases fitting TRBD1. From germline, CDR1 is LNHDA and CDR2 SQIVND (reference sequence). The CDR3 runs to 15 residues. Trimming cost V 2 bases and J 5 bases; bases outside gene matches: 4. The CDR3 DNA reads TGTGCCAGTAGTATAACCGGGACAGGGAGAAACACCATATATTTT. Encoded protein: CASSITGTGRNTIYF.

The CDR3 coding sequence is TGTGCCAGCAGTTACGACGGCAGGGGACAGCCCCAGCATTTT. Its translation is CASSYDGRGQPQHF. This chain uses TRBV6-5 with TRBJ1-5; D is possibly TRBD1 (6 bases). V shed 2 bases and J shed 7 bases, with 12 bases lying between them. Germline CDR1 is MNHEY and CDR2 is SVGAGI. The CDR3 has 14 residues.

The chain combines TRBV7-6 with TRBJ1-1, with D possibly TRBD1 on 5 matching bases. Per the germline V gene, CDR1 is SGHVS and CDR2 is FNYEAQ. The germline V and J ends were trimmed by 5 bases and 4 bases, with 20 bases remaining between them. This CDR3 is 16 amino acids long. CDR3 amino acids: CASSSTPDGGGTEAFF. As DNA, the CDR3 is TGTGCCAGCAGCAGCACTCCTGACGGGGGAGGCACTGAAGCTTTCTTT.

This chain uses TRBV7-3 with TRBJ2-6, with 8 bases that match TRBD1. CDR3 size: 18 residues. J gave up 2 bases and V 4 bases, and 10 bases lay outside the gene matches. Germline V gene sequence: CDR1 SGHTA, CDR2 FQGTGA. The CDR3 sequence: CASSSRTGGRAGANVLTF. The CDR3 DNA reads TGTGCCAGCAGCTCGAGAACAGGGGGACGAGCTGGGGCCAACGTCCTGACTTTC.

The genes are TRBV12-3 or TRBV12-4 and TRBJ1-1; D possibly corresponds to TRBD1 (5 bases). Trimming stripped 5 bases from V and 4 bases from J, with 11 bases between. The CDR3 covers 13 residues. The CDR3 here is CASSVQVGTEAFF. The CDR3 nucleotides are TGTGCCAGCAGTGTACAGGTGGGCACTGAAGCTTTCTTT.

This clone was seen once. This chain joins TRBV18 and TRBJ1-1; D is possibly TRBD1 (5 bases). Trimming removed 3 bases from V and 0 bases from J, with 14 bases in between. This CDR3 contains 16 residues. Germline V gene sequence: CDR1 KGHSH, CDR2 LQKENI. Here the CDR3 reads CASSPPTGGMNTEAFF. In DNA form, the CDR3 reads TGTGCCAGCTCACCTCCGACCGGGGGAATGAACACTGAAGCTTTCTTT.